This T cell receptor beta chain derives from a study of blood T cell repertoires in COVID-19. In the original workflow: Estimates of nucleated cell counts were drawn from the amplification of reference gene primers. Measured with immunoSEQ multiplex PCR; TCRdb has only the in-frame clones, and not every one. For V, J and clone size, that table is used; D and trimming come from the DNA. In the table there are roughly 300,000 clones, about 93% of which are singletons. This clone was seen just once. The study drew participants aged about 18 to 89 years from 24 US areas. Grouping used clinical history reported by participants in a survey and questionnaire. Recovered status applied to Cohort 3 donors who had two consecutive negative PCRs. It also applied to those with clearance or with symptom resolution. V was pared by 2 bases and J by 7 bases, with 8 bases between. Germline CDR1 and CDR2: LNHNV and YYDKDF (reference sequence). The CDR3 is 12 residues long.

Sequencing was done on a sample of PBMCs or T cells enriched from blood (not recorded which). The V call is TRBV15, the J call TRBJ1-1; D is undetermined. The origin of this receptor is a woman between 25 and 40 years old who had recovered from COVID-19. The CDR3 sequence is CATSRHPNEAFF. Written as DNA, the CDR3 is TGTGCCACCAGCAGACACCCTAATGAAGCTTTCTTT.